The 31 T cell receptor beta chains listed next were all sequenced from one sample in a study of cytomegalovirus exposure and HLA in healthy donors. The PCR ran on 60 Vbeta and 13 Jbeta primers. Assay: immunoSEQ multiplex PCR; the TCRdb copy retains only in-frame clones and omits some. The sample has 100,000 to 150,000 clones, roughly 74% seen once; the top ten hold around 3.6%. The sequenced sample consisted of PBMCs. The source of these receptors is a middle-aged man in good health and CMV-seronegative.

The rearrangement links TRBV15 to TRBJ1-2, with D unresolved. Germline assignment: CDR1 LNHNV and CDR2 YYDKDF (reference sequence). The ends were cut back, 0 bases at V and 6 bases at J, with 17 bases in the middle. The CDR3 spans 16 residues. DNA for the CDR3: TGTGCCACCAGCAGAGATCGCATGGAGGGAAGGGATGGCTACACCTTC. Translation: CATSRDRMEGRDGYTF.

This clone has only a few counts. The chain employs TRBV28 and TRBJ1-6; 7 bases are a match to TRBD1. In germline, CDR1 is MDHEN, CDR2 SYDVKM. V trimming: 3 bases; J trimming: 8 bases; junction bases outside the gene matches: 4. This CDR3 spans 14 amino acids. CDR3 in amino acids: CASSFGQGDSPLHF. The CDR3 region has the DNA TGTGCCAGCAGTTTTGGCCAGGGGGATTCACCCCTCCACTTT.

The rearrangement uses TRBV7-2 and TRBJ2-5; D is ambiguous. The DNA end is a closer match to TRBJ2-7, so the J assignment may be wrong. The CDR3 has 15 amino acids. Germline CDR1 and CDR2: SGHTA and FQGNSA. CDR3 loop: CASSLSWAAEYEQYF. CDR3 DNA: TGTGCCAGCAGCTTATCATGGGCAGCAGAATACGAGCAGTACTTC.

This clone was seen a few times. This chain connects TRBV7-9 to TRBJ1-2, with TRBD1 matching over 7 bases. The V gene end was trimmed by 2 bases and the J gene end by 4 bases; junction bases not matched to a gene: 4. The length of the CDR3 is 14 residues. Per the germline V gene, CDR1 is SEHNR and CDR2 is FQNEAQ (reference sequence). CDR3 residues: CASSLPGTAYGYTF. Here the CDR3 DNA reads TGTGCCAGCAGCTTACCCGGGACAGCCTATGGCTACACCTTC.

The CDR3 spells CASKANRGTNEKLFF. DNA for the CDR3: TGTGCCAGCAAAGCCAACAGGGGCACTAATGAAAAACTGTTTTTT. This chain joins TRBV6-5 and TRBJ1-4; 7 bases map to TRBD1. V was pared by 7 bases and J by 2 bases, with 7 bases of the junction left unmatched. The CDR3 sequence is 15 residues long. The germline gives CDR1 MNHEY, CDR2 SVGAGI.

V gene TRBV4-2 combines with J gene TRBJ1-6, with 7 positions matching TRBD1. This CDR3 contains 16 residues. Trimming took 3 bases from V and 7 from J; bases not matched to a gene: 9. Per germline, CDR1 LGHNA and CDR2 YNFKEQ. CDR3: CASSQETGTDNSPLHF. DNA for the CDR3: TGTGCCAGCAGCCAGGAAACCGGGACAGACAATTCACCCCTCCACTTT.

The chain links TRBV19 to TRBJ2-1; 9 bases agree with TRBD1. The CDR3 loop spans 15 amino acids. V gave up 6 bases and J gave up 5 bases; unmatched junction bases: 8. Germline V gene data show CDR1 as LNHDA and CDR2 as SQIVND (reference sequence). DNA for the CDR3: TGTGCCAGTAGGCAGACAGGGGGTAGGAACAATGAGCAGTTCTTC. Its translation is CASRQTGGRNNEQFF.

V is TRBV7-2 and J is TRBJ1-1, with 8 bases matching TRBD1. This CDR3 has 13 amino acids. Per germline, CDR1 SGHTA and CDR2 FQGNSA. J was trimmed by 11 bases and V by 3 bases; bases with no gene match: 8. CDR3 amino acids: CASSFSFRQGAFF. In nucleotides, the CDR3 is TGTGCCAGCAGCTTCTCGTTCCGACAGGGGGCTTTCTTT. The entire variable domain, with the rest obtained from reference TRBV7-2 and TRBJ1-1, is as follows: GAGVSQSPSNKVTEKGKDVELRCDPISGHTALYWYRQSLGQGLEFLIYFQGNSAPDKSGLPSDRFSAERTGGSVSTLTIQRTQQEDSAVYLCASSFSFRQGAFFGQGTRLTVV.

The V call is TRBV27, the J call TRBJ2-1, with D possibly TRBD1 on 6 matching bases. Trimming took off 4 bases at V and 6 bases at J, with 10 bases between the two ends. Germline CDR1 MNHEY, CDR2 SMNVEV (reference sequence). CDR3 size: 13 residues. CDR3 nucleotides: TGTGCCAGCAGTTCGGACAGCTCCAATGAGCAGTTCTTC. Its protein is CASSSDSSNEQFF.

The chain is built from TRBV11-3 and TRBJ1-6; D uncertain. Germline CDR1 is SGHNT and CDR2 is YENEEA. The CDR3 length is 14 residues. The germline V and J ends were trimmed by 1 base and 5 bases, with 6 bases remaining between them. CDR3 coding DNA: TGTGCCAGCAGCTTAGGAGGGAATAATTCACCCCTCCACTTT. Residues: CASSLGGNNSPLHF.

This clone was detected once. The chain's CDR3 is CASSLGDRARNEQFF. CDR3 nucleotide sequence: TGCGCCAGCAGCTTGGGGGACAGGGCTCGGAATGAGCAGTTCTTC. The rearrangement uses TRBV5-1 and TRBJ2-1; TRBD1 matches 9 bases. The CDR3 spans 15 residues. The J segment lost 7 bases and the V segment lost 0 bases, leaving 5 bases of the junction unmatched. The germline V gene encodes CDR1 SGHRS and CDR2 YFSETQ.

The rearrangement joins TRBV19 to TRBJ2-7; 7 bases match TRBD1. This CDR3 is built from 13 residues. CDR1 LNHDA and CDR2 SQIVND come from the germline V gene (reference sequence). The V segment lost 6 bases and the J segment 6 bases; nucleotides outside the gene matches: 8. CDR3 region: CASSQGVLVEQYF. As DNA, the CDR3 is TGTGCCAGTAGCCAGGGGGTTTTAGTCGAGCAGTACTTC.

The rearrangement uses TRBV18 and TRBJ1-5, with a weak D call TRBD1 (5 bases). CDR1 and CDR2 from the germline V gene are KGHSH and LQKENI. The CDR3 contains 16 residues. Trimming stripped 2 bases from V and 2 bases from J, with 13 bases between. CDR3 bases: TGTGCCAGCTCACCATTTGGGGCGGGAGGCAATCAGCCCCAGCATTTT. It codes for CASSPFGAGGNQPQHF.

The rearrangement links TRBV19 to TRBJ2-5, with 11 nucleotides matching TRBD1. The J call may be wrong; the DNA end is better matched by TRBJ2-7. The V gene's germline CDR1 is LNHDA and CDR2 SQIVND (reference sequence). The CDR3 is made up of 14 amino acids. The CDR3 protein is CASRRGQGAYEQYF. The CDR3 DNA sequence: TGTGCCAGTAGGAGGGGACAGGGGGCCTACGAGCAGTACTTC.

V is TRBV5-6 and J is TRBJ1-3; 7 positions agree with TRBD1. This CDR3 spans 17 amino acids. With V trimmed by 3 bases and J by 4 bases, 13 bases remained unmatched. CDR1 is SGHDT and CDR2 is YYEEEE in the germline V gene. The CDR3 region has the DNA TGTGCCAGCAGCTCCCAATCAGAAGACAGGGTAGGAAACACCATATATTTT. Its protein product is CASSSQSEDRVGNTIYF.

The V gene is TRBV7-9, the J gene TRBJ2-7; the D is unclear. Per germline, CDR1 SEHNR and CDR2 FQNEAQ (reference sequence). The CDR3 extends over 13 amino acids. The ends were cut back, 3 bases at V and 2 bases at J, with 8 bases in the middle. This chain's CDR3 is CASSLYQAYEQYF. The CDR3 DNA follows: TGTGCCAGCAGCTTGTACCAGGCCTACGAGCAGTACTTC.

The chain links TRBV9 to TRBJ2-5, with TRBD2 matching over 7 bases. This CDR3 comprises 15 residues. Trimming removed 0 bases from V and 5 bases from J; junction bases left unmatched: 7. CDR1 and CDR2 from the germline V gene are SGDLS and YYNGEE. In DNA form, the CDR3 reads TGTGCCAGCAGCGTAGGCGCGGGGGTTGGGGAGACCCAGTACTTC. Translated: CASSVGAGVGETQYF.

The chain combines TRBV30 with TRBJ1-6; tentatively, D is TRBD1 (5 bases). The length of the CDR3 is 13 residues. Trimming left V 6 bases short and J 12 bases short, with 18 bases between. CDR1 GTSNPN and CDR2 SVGIG come from the germline V gene (reference sequence). CDR3 DNA sequence: TGTGCCTGTGGGGGAGGTGTCGGGATACCCCTCCACTTT. Its translation: CACGGGVGIPLHF.

This clone appeared a single time. V usage is TRBV5-5 and J usage is TRBJ1-6; D is unresolved. CDR1 and CDR2 from the germline V gene are SGHKS and YYEKEE (reference sequence). V was clipped by 0 bases and J by 7 bases, with 5 bases between them. The CDR3 spans 13 residues. The CDR3, as DNA: TGTGCCAGCAGCTTGGTCGTCAATTCACCCCTCCACTTT. Amino acids: CASSLVVNSPLHF.

V is TRBV14 and J is TRBJ2-3; 10 bases match TRBD1. Germline V gives CDR1 SGHDN, CDR2 FVKESK. This CDR3 spans 14 amino acids. The V and J ends lost 8 bases and 3 bases, in that order; junction bases with no gene match: 5. CDR3 residues: CASGMGQGTDTQYF. In DNA, the CDR3 is TGTGCCAGCGGTATGGGACAGGGGACAGATACGCAGTATTTT. Combining the CDR3 with reference TRBV14 and TRBJ2-3 gives the whole variable domain EAGVTQFPSHSVIEKGQTVTLRCDPISGHDNLYWYRRVMGKEIKFLLHFVKESKQDESGMPNNRFLAERTGGTYSTLKVQPAELEDSGVYFCASGMGQGTDTQYFGPGTRLTVL.

The genes are TRBV5-6 and TRBJ1-4; maybe TRBD1 (5 bases). CDR1 is SGHDT, CDR2 YYEEEE, per germline. Trimming took off 3 bases at V and 8 bases at J, with 14 bases between the two ends. The CDR3 spans 14 residues. The CDR3, as DNA: TGTGCCAGCAGCTGGTGGGGCCAAACGGAAAAACTGTTTTTT. This encodes CASSWWGQTEKLFF.

The V and J genes are TRBV9 and TRBJ2-5, with 7 bases fitting TRBD2. Germline V CDR1 and CDR2: SGDLS, YYNGEE. The V and J ends lost 2 bases and 3 bases, in that order; junction bases with no gene match: 7. CDR3 size: 15 residues. The CDR3 nucleotides are TGTGCCAGCAGCGTCTTGTCTAGCGGTGAAGAGACCCAGTACTTC. Residues: CASSVLSSGEETQYF.

V gene TRBV7-2 combines with J gene TRBJ2-1; D gene uncertain. CDR1 is SGHTA, CDR2 FQGNSA, per germline. Trimming removed 5 bases from V and 7 bases from J, with 6 bases in between. CDR3 size: 11 residues. In DNA, the CDR3 is TGTGCCAGCAGCCCCAGTAATGAGCAGTTCTTC. Amino acids: CASSPSNEQFF.

The V gene is TRBV19, the J gene TRBJ2-7; D may be TRBD1 (6 bases). CDR1 and CDR2 from the germline V gene are LNHDA and SQIVND (reference sequence). The CDR3 contains 13 residues. Trimming took 4 bases from V and 2 from J, leaving 9 bases between them. CDR3 sequence (DNA): TGTGCCAGTAGTAGACAGGAACCCTACGAGCAGTACTTC. Translating it yields CASSRQEPYEQYF.

In this sample, this clone turned up a few times. The chain uses TRBV19 and TRBJ2-7, with 9 bases matching TRBD1. The CDR3 has 13 amino acids. V lost 7 bases, J lost 5 bases, and 6 bases stayed unmatched. Looked up from germline, CDR1 is LNHDA and CDR2 is SQIVND (reference sequence). The CDR3 sequence: CASNPTGGHEQYF. Written as DNA, the CDR3 is TGTGCCAGTAACCCGACAGGGGGGCACGAGCAGTACTTC.

This clone was observed a few times. The chain employs TRBV9 and TRBJ1-2, with D hard to call. Germline V lookup: CDR1 SGDLS, CDR2 YYNGEE. V was pared by 0 bases and J by 4 bases, with 19 bases between. The CDR3 has 17 residues. CDR3 loop: CASSVEAPISSFYGYTF. The CDR3 DNA reads TGTGCCAGCAGCGTAGAAGCTCCCATCTCCTCCTTCTATGGCTACACCTTC.

V and J are TRBV11-1 and TRBJ1-2; D is perhaps TRBD1 (6 bases). CDR1 SGHAT and CDR2 FQDESV come from the germline V gene (reference sequence). The CDR3 is 13 amino acids. Deletions cut 3 bases from V and 6 bases from J, with 11 bases between. The CDR3: CASSFQRTDGYTF. The DNA for the CDR3 is TGTGCCAGCAGCTTCCAAAGGACAGATGGCTACACCTTC.

The chain is built from TRBV2 and TRBJ2-3; TRBD2 agrees at 7 bases. This CDR3 region has 15 residues. V shed 1 base and J 5 bases; nucleotides not matched to a gene: 6. CDR1 is SNHLY, CDR2 FYNNEI, per germline. The CDR3 bases are TGTGCCAGCAGTGAAGGTCCTAGCGGTTTAGATACGCAGTATTTT. Residues: CASSEGPSGLDTQYF. The whole variable domain, remainder taken from reference TRBV2 and TRBJ2-3, is EPEVTQTPSHQVTQMGQEVILRCVPISNHLYFYWYRQILGQKVEFLVSFYNNEISEKSEIFDDQFSVERPDGSNFTLKIRSTKLEDSAMYFCASSEGPSGLDTQYFGPGTRLTVL.

V is TRBV7-9 and J is TRBJ2-7, with D possibly being TRBD1 (5 bases). CDR1 is SEHNR and CDR2 is FQNEAQ in the germline V gene (reference sequence). Trimming removed 1 base from V and 4 bases from J, with 11 bases in between. This CDR3 is built from 14 residues. The CDR3 reads CASSLGGAEYEQYF. CDR3 bases: TGTGCCAGCAGCTTAGGGGGCGCGGAGTACGAGCAGTACTTC.

J is TRBJ2-1 and V is TRBV5-1; 11 bases are shared with TRBD2. V shed 5 bases, J shed 6 bases, and the junction held 10 bases outside the gene matches. CDR1 is SGHRS and CDR2 is YFSETQ in the germline V gene. CDR3 size: 16 residues. The CDR3 region is CASSGEATSGTNEQFF. CDR3 DNA: TGCGCCAGCAGTGGGGAGGCGACTAGCGGGACCAATGAGCAGTTCTTC.

The rearrangement joins TRBV28 to TRBJ1-4; 7 nucleotides match TRBD1. Per the germline V gene, CDR1 is MDHEN and CDR2 is SYDVKM. The CDR3 extends over 14 amino acids. V trimming: 6 bases; J trimming: 4 bases; junction bases outside the gene matches: 5. The DNA for the CDR3 is TGTGCCAGCAGCCACAGGGGCTATAATGAAAAACTGTTTTTT. This encodes CASSHRGYNEKLFF.